This T cell receptor (beta chain) stems from a study of cytomegalovirus exposure and HLA in healthy donors. V shed 4 bases and J 2 bases; nucleotides not matched to a gene: 7. The CDR3 runs to 15 residues. The germline gives CDR1 SNHLY, CDR2 FYNNEI. On this clone: The antigen is unknown.

Whole-study findings and limits: Among CMV-associated TCR beta chains, most appeared HLA-restricted in a later analysis. V- and J-gene trimming of TCR beta was linked (in a later analysis) to a missense DCLRE1C variant. The authors considered a cluster of highly shared sequence variants likely to be a sequencing artifact. Testing in vitro showed a few CMV-associated chains specific for CMV antigens.

Primers: 60 Vbeta forward and 13 Jbeta reverse. Only in-frame clones appear in the TCRdb table, and some are missing; sequencing was by immunoSEQ multiplex PCR. The data contain under 200,000 clones, 81% of them singletons. The rearrangement links TRBV2 to TRBJ1-1; 7 bases match TRBD1. The clonotype comes from a man aged 40-50 years in good health and CMV-seropositive. The sequencing sample was made of PBMCs. Here the CDR3 reads CASSVRDRINTEAFF. The DNA of the CDR3 is TGTGCCAGCAGTGTAAGGGACAGAATAAACACTGAAGCTTTCTTT.